The sequence of this T cell receptor (beta chain) was determined in a study of CD8+ T cells in alopecia areata. Germline V lookup: CDR1 LNHDA, CDR2 SQIVND (reference sequence). The CDR3 totals 14 residues. Trimming removed 3 bases at V and 1 base at J, with 9 bases between. Extraction of RNA preceded its reverse transcription into cDNA, which served as the sequencing template. Sequenced by immunoSEQ multiplex PCR; TCRdb stores in-frame clones only, minus some. The sample yields roughly 60,000 clones, 44% seen once. The sequenced sample consisted of NKG2D-low CD8+ T cells sorted from blood. The J gene is TRBJ1-1, the V gene TRBV19; weak D call: TRBD1 (5 bases). The receptor was derived from a human donor with alopecia areata. Here the CDR3 reads CASSIQGGNTEAFF. For the CDR3, the DNA is TGTGCCAGTAGTATCCAGGGCGGGAACACTGAAGCTTTCTTT.